The T cell receptor (beta chain) described here comes from a study of cytomegalovirus exposure and HLA in healthy donors. Background on the study: Of the donors genotyped, a few hundred in all, 80% to 85% fell in the Caucasian-associated ancestry cluster. Study-wide findings and caveats: Some TCR beta chains (about 180 of them) were listed as cytomegalovirus-associated.

Primers: 60 Vbeta forward and 13 Jbeta reverse. TCRdb keeps only in-frame clones here, not all; method: immunoSEQ multiplex PCR. The sample holds 150,000 to 200,000 clones, approximately 81% seen once. CDR3 size: 13 residues. The germline V and J ends were trimmed by 1 base and 6 bases, with 8 bases remaining between them. Per the germline V gene, CDR1 is SGDLS and CDR2 is YYNGEE. As to this clone: Its antigen remains unidentified.

Material: PBMCs. V and J are TRBV9 and TRBJ2-1, with D hard to call. This TCR was sampled from a boy aged 5-17 years in good health and CMV-seronegative. CDR3 DNA sequence: TGTGCCAGCAGCGTAAGGCCTAGCAATGAGCAGTTCTTC. Amino acid sequence: CASSVRPSNEQFF.